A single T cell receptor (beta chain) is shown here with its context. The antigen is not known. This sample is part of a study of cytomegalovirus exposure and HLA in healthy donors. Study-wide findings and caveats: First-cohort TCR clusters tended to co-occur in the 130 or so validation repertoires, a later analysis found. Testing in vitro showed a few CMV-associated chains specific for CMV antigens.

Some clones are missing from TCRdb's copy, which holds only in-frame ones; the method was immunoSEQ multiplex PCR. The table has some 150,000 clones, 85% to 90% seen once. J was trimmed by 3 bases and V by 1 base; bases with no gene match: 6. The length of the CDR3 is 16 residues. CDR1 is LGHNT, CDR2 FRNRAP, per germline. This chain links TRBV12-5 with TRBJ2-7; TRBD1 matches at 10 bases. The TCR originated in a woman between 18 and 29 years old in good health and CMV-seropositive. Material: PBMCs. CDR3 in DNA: TGTGCTAGTGGTTTGGCGTCCGGACAGGGGGTCTACGAGCAGTACTTC. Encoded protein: CASGLASGQGVYEQYF.